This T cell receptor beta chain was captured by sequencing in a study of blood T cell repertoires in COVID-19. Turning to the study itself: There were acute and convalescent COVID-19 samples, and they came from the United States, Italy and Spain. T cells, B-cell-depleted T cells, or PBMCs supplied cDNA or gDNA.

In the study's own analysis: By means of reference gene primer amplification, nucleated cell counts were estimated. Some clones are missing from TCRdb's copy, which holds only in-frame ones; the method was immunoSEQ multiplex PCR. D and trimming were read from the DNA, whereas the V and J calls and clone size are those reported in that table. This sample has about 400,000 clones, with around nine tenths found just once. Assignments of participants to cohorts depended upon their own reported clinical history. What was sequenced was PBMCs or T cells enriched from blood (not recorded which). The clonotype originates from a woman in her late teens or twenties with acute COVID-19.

Here the CDR3 reads CASKRGLAGGLLYNEQFF. The DNA for the CDR3 is TGTGCCAGTAAAAGGGGACTAGCGGGAGGACTTCTTTACAATGAGCAGTTCTTC. The rearrangement joins TRBV19 to TRBJ2-1; 15 bases are shared with TRBD2. The J segment lost 4 bases and the V segment lost 7 bases, leaving 11 bases of the junction unmatched. CDR1 is LNHDA, CDR2 SQIVND, per germline (reference sequence). The CDR3 covers 18 residues.